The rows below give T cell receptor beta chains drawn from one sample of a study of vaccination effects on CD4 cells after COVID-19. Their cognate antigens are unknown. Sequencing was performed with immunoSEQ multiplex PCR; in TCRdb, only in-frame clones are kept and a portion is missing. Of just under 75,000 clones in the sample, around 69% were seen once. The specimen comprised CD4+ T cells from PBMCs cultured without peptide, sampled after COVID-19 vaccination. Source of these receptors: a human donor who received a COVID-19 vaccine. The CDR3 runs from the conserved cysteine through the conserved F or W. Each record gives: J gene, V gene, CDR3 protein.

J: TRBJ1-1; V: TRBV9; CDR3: CASRKLRHQNTEAFF
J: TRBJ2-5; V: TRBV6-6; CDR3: CASSYPGGGIQETQYF
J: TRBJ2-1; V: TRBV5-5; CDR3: CASSTGHNSYNEQFF
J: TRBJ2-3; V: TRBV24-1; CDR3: CATSDLLAGGTDTQYF
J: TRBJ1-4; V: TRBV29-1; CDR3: CSVGSQTGNEKLFF
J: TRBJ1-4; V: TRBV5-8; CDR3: CASSAGQGISTNEKLFF
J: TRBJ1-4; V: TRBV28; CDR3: CASSFIDRDEKLFF
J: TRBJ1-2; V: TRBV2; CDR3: CASRPGLQNYGYTF
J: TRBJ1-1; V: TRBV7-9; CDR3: CASSSQGNTEAFF
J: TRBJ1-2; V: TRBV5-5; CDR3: CASSLGILYGYTF
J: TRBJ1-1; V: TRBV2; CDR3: CASSATGDRTEAFF
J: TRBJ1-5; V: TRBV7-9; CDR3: CASSLWSPQERNQPQHF
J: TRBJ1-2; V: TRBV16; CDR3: CASSQSMGGSGYTF
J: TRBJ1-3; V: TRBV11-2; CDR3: CASSLGQTSGNTIYF
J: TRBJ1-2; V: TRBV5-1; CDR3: CASRGGTTNYGYTF
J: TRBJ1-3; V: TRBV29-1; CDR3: CSGAAWGGNTIYF
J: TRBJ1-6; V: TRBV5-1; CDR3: CASSFERGENSPLHF
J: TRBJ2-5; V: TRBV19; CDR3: CASSIGLQETQYF